Listed below are T cell receptor beta chains from one sample, sequenced in a study of sequential checkpoint blockade in melanoma. Method: immunoSEQ multiplex PCR; TCRdb's copy keeps in-frame clones and lacks some. The profile shows about 20,000 clones, 80% to 90% of them singletons. The starting material was CD8+ T cells sorted from blood (inferred from file names), obtained from a patient given nivolumab and ipilimumab in sequence. These receptors came from a human donor with melanoma. The CDR3 runs from the conserved cysteine through the conserved F or W. The D gene is left open where the match is weak. Clone size is shown for a subset of rows, as once, few, many or a class of expanded clone.

TRBV11-3	TRBJ1-2	.	TRBD1	CASSLESGTGDTRNYGYTF	TGTGCCAGCAGCTTAGAGTCTGGGACAGGGGATACCCGTAACTATGGCTACACCTTC
TRBV5-4	TRBJ2-7	.	.	CASSLVSWQNYEQYF	TGTGCCAGCAGCTTGGTCTCATGGCAGAACTACGAGCAGTACTTC
TRBV5-1	TRBJ2-5	.	.	CASSLGGWETQYF	TGCGCCAGCAGCTTGGGGGGCTGGGAGACCCAGTACTTC
TRBV9	TRBJ2-6	.	.	CASSEPRASGANVLTF	TGTGCCAGCAGCGAGCCCAGGGCCTCTGGGGCCAACGTCCTGACTTTC
TRBV2	TRBJ2-1	.	TRBD2	CASSETLAGGSSYNEQFF	TGTGCCAGCAGTGAAACCCTAGCGGGGGGGAGCTCCTACAATGAGCAGTTCTTC
TRBV4-1	TRBJ1-6	.	TRBD1	CASREGAEVSYNSPLHF	TGCGCCAGCAGAGAGGGGGCTGAGGTTTCCTATAATTCACCCCTCCACTTT
TRBV10-2	TRBJ2-7	.	TRBD1	CASSRDSYEQYF	TGCGCCAGCAGTAGGGACAGCTACGAGCAGTACTTC
TRBV5-1	TRBJ2-1	.	.	CASSFTGGGVGSYNEQFF	TGCGCCAGCAGCTTTACTGGCGGGGGCGTCGGCTCCTACAATGAGCAGTTCTTC
TRBV29-1	TRBJ2-1	.	TRBD2	CSGRTSAYNEQFF	TGCAGCGGAAGGACTAGCGCATACAATGAGCAGTTCTTC
TRBV7-3	TRBJ2-2	once	TRBD2	CASSSLAGENTGELFF	TGTGCCAGCAGCTCCCTAGCGGGAGAGAACACCGGGGAGCTGTTTTTT
TRBV7-9	TRBJ2-5	.	.	CASSLDRETQYF	TGTGCCAGCAGCTTAGACAGGGAGACCCAGTACTTC
TRBV10-3	TRBJ2-7	.	.	CAISEAAGVGGNEQYF	TGTGCCATCAGTGAGGCGGCCGGGGTAGGGGGTAACGAGCAGTACTTC
TRBV5-1	TRBJ1-4	.	TRBD1	CASSLIRDRGDEKLFF	TGCGCCAGCAGCCTTATACGGGACAGGGGAGATGAAAAACTGTTTTTT
TRBV7-6	TRBJ2-1	.	TRBD1	CASSSRAGTGINEQFF	TGTGCCAGCAGCTCCAGGGCCGGGACAGGGATCAATGAGCAGTTCTTC
TRBV27	TRBJ2-1	once	TRBD2	CASSNLAGPLSSYNEQFF	TGTGCCAGCAGTAACCTAGCGGGGCCCCTGAGCTCCTACAATGAGCAGTTCTTC
TRBV27	TRBJ2-5	.	TRBD2	CASSLGLAGGPQETQYF	TGTGCCAGCAGTTTGGGACTAGCGGGGGGGCCACAAGAGACCCAGTACTTC
TRBV7-5	TRBJ1-1	.	.	CARSGGTGRGTEAFF	TGTGCCAGAAGCGGTGGGACAGGGAGGGGCACTGAAGCTTTCTTT
TRBV2	TRBJ2-5	.	TRBD2	CASKFEAGGRRETQYF	TGTGCCAGCAAGTTCGAAGCGGGGGGGAGGCGGGAGACCCAGTACTTC
TRBV5-1	TRBJ2-3	.	TRBD2	CASSLFGLAGATTDTQYF	TGCGCCAGCAGCTTGTTTGGACTAGCGGGGGCGACCACAGATACGCAGTATTTT
TRBV7-9	TRBJ2-1	once	TRBD1	CASSLVQGGYNEQFF	TGTGCCAGCAGCTTAGTACAGGGGGGCTACAATGAGCAGTTCTTC
TRBV10-2	TRBJ1-1	.	.	CASSEHTGNTEAFF	TGCGCCAGCAGTGAGCACACGGGGAACACTGAAGCTTTCTTT
TRBV9	TRBJ1-4	.	.	CASSRGAGEKLFF	TGTGCCAGCAGCAGGGGCGCAGGCGAAAAACTGTTTTTT
TRBV4-1	TRBJ2-1	.	TRBD2	CASSPEGAGGQGEQFF	TGCGCCAGCAGCCCGGAAGGGGCGGGGGGGCAGGGTGAGCAGTTCTTC
TRBV2	TRBJ1-3	.	.	CASSETQGLLGNTIYF	TGTGCCAGCAGTGAAACCCAGGGGCTACTTGGAAACACCATATATTTT
TRBV5-6	TRBJ1-2	.	TRBD1	CASSMGQAINYGYTF	TGTGCCAGCAGCATGGGACAGGCGATTAACTATGGCTACACCTTC
TRBV5-8	TRBJ2-7	few	.	CASSFWRAAYEQYF	TGTGCCAGCAGCTTTTGGCGGGCCGCCTACGAGCAGTACTTC
TRBV4-2	TRBJ2-7	.	TRBD2	CASSQDELAGESHYEQYF	TGTGCCAGCAGCCAAGATGAACTAGCGGGGGAGTCTCACTACGAGCAGTACTTC
TRBV19	TRBJ1-5	.	TRBD1	CASWTGVSNQPQHF	TGTGCCAGTTGGACAGGAGTAAGCAATCAGCCCCAGCATTTT
TRBV4-3	TRBJ2-1	.	TRBD1	CASSRRRQGFNEQFF	TGCGCCAGCAGCCGGAGACGACAGGGGTTTAATGAGCAGTTCTTC
TRBV7-2	TRBJ2-3	.	TRBD2	CASSLAGSSGAPSTDTQYF	TGTGCCAGCAGCTTAGCGGGGTCTAGCGGGGCCCCTAGCACAGATACGCAGTATTTT
TRBV7-2	TRBJ2-4	.	TRBD1	CASSWPGQGDGDKNIQYF	TGTGCCAGCAGCTGGCCGGGACAGGGTGATGGCGACAAAAACATTCAGTACTTC